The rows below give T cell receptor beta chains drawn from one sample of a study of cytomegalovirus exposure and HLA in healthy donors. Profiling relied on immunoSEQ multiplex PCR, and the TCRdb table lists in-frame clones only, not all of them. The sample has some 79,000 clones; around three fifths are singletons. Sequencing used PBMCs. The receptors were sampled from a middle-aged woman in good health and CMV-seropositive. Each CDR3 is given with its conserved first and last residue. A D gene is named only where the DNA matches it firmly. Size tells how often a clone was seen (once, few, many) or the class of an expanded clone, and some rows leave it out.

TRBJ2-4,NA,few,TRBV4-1,TGCGCCAGCAGTTCAGTGTTTGCCAAAAACATTCAGTACTTC,CASSSVFAKNIQYF
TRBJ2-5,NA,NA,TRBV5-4,TGTGCCAGCAGCTTACGACTTGAAGAGACCCAGTACTTC,CASSLRLEETQYF
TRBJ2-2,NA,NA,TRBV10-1,TGCGCCAGCAGTGAGTACGCACAGTCGAACACCGGGGAGCTGTTTTTT,CASSEYAQSNTGELFF
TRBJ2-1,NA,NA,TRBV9,TGTGCCAGCAGTGGGATGGGGAGCTCCTACAATGAGCAGTTCTTC,CASSGMGSSYNEQFF
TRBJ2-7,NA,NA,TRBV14,TGTGCCAGCAGCCAAGATTCGGGGTCCTACGAGCAGTACTTC,CASSQDSGSYEQYF
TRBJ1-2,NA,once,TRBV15,TGTGCCACCAGCAGAGATGAAGGGAGCGGAGGCTACACCTTC,CATSRDEGSGGYTF
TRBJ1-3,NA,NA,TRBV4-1,TGCGCCAGCAGCCAAGATCCTGCAGGGGTGAGCTCTGGAAACACCATATATTTT,CASSQDPAGVSSGNTIYF
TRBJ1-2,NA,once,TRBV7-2,TGTGCCAGCAGCTTAGACGGCAGGGGATACACCTTC,CASSLDGRGYTF
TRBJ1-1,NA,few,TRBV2,TGTGCCAGCAGTGAATGGTTAGGGAGCACTGAAGCTTTCTTT,CASSEWLGSTEAFF
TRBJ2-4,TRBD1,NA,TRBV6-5,TGTGCCAGCAGCCATCCTGACAGGGGTGGCATTCAGTACTTC,CASSHPDRGGIQYF
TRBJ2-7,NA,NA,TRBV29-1,TGCAGCGTTGTCCGGGACACAAACTACGAGCAGTACTTC,CSVVRDTNYEQYF
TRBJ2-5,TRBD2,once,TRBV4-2,TGTGCCAGCAGCCAAGTAGCGGGGGTCGGGGAGACCCAGTACTTC,CASSQVAGVGETQYF
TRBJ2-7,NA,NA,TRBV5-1,TGCGCCAGCACCCCGACGGTCGGGATTTACGAGCAGTACTTC,CASTPTVGIYEQYF
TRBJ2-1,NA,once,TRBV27,TGTGCCAGCAGCACGACTAACACCTACAATGAGCAGTTCTTC,CASSTTNTYNEQFF
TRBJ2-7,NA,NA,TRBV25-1,TGTGCCAGCAGTGAAGGAGGGAAGATCTCCTACGAGCAGTACTTC,CASSEGGKISYEQYF
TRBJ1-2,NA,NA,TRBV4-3,TGCGCCAGCAGCCAAGGGGCCGCAGGGGAAACTAGCTACACCTTC,CASSQGAAGETSYTF
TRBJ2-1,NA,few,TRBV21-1,TGTGCCAGCAGCAAAGGGGCTAGCCCAGAAATAGAGCAGTTCTTC,CASSKGASPEIEQFF
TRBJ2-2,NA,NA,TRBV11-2,TGTGCCAGCAGCTTAGCCCTGGCCACCGGGGAGCTGTTTTTT,CASSLALATGELFF
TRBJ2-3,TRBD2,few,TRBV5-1,TGCGCCAGCAGCTTGGCCGGACTAGGGCCCACAGATACGCAGTATTTT,CASSLAGLGPTDTQYF
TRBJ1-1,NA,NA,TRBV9,TGTGAGACATCGCGGGGTGACGGCACTGAAGCTTTCTTT,CETSRGDGTEAFF
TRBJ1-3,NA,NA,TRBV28,TGTGCCAGCAGTTCATATACAGGGATCTCTGGAAACACCATATATTTT,CASSSYTGISGNTIYF
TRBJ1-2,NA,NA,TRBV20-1,TGCAGTGCTAGAGCCTCAGACTTCCCCTTC,CSARASDFPF
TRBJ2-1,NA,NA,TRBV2,TGTGCCAGCAGTGGGGTGGGAGGAACATACAATGAGCAGTTCTTC,CASSGVGGTYNEQFF
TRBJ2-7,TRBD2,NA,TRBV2,TGTGCCAGCAGTGGAGTAGGACTAGCGGGATCCTACGAGCAGTACTTC,CASSGVGLAGSYEQYF
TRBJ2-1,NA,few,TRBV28,TGTGCCAGCAGTTTTCCAGCTGACGGGAACAATGAGCAGTTCTTC,CASSFPADGNNEQFF
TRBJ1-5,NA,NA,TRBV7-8,TGTGCCAGCAGCTTACAGGGACTTAGCAATCAGCCCCAGCATTTT,CASSLQGLSNQPQHF
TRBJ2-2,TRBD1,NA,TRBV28,TGTGCCAGCAGCGTGACCGGGACAGGGGTCGCCGGGGAGCTGTTTTTT,CASSVTGTGVAGELFF
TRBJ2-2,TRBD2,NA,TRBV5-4,TGTGCCAGCAGCCGAGGAGGCGGGAGGAACACCGGGGAGCTGTTTTTT,CASSRGGGRNTGELFF
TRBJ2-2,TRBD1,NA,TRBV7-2,TGTGCCAGCAGCTTCGACAGGGGAAGCTCCGGGGAGCTGTTTTTT,CASSFDRGSSGELFF
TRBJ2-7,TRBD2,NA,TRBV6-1,TGTGCCAGCGGGGACTATTCCTACGAGCAGTACTTC,CASGDYSYEQYF
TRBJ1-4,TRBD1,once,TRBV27,TGTGCCAGCCAAGCAAAGGCGACAGGGGTCCTCCGTGAAAAACTGTTTTTT,CASQAKATGVLREKLFF